Listed below are T cell receptor beta chains from one sample, sequenced in a study of blood T cell repertoires in COVID-19. The table came from immunoSEQ multiplex PCR; TCRdb's copy has only in-frame clones and leaves some out. The repertoire has around 240,000 clones, roughly 85% of them found once; the top ten carry about 1.9%. Sequencing was carried out using PBMCs or T cells enriched from blood (not recorded which). The receptors originated from a woman aged 45-59 years who had recovered from COVID-19. Each CDR3 is given with its conserved first and last residue. The D gene is left open where the match is weak. For some rows the clone size is stated as once, few or many, or as a class when expanded; others skip it.

v_gene	j_gene	d_gene	abundance	CDR3nt	CDR3aa
TRBV18	TRBJ2-5	-	-	TGTGCCAGCTCATTAGCGCTAGTTACTGAGACCCAGTACTTC	CASSLALVTETQYF
TRBV5-1	TRBJ2-7	TRBD1	-	TGCGCCAGCAGCCCGACAGGGCAGCGGACCGGCTCCTACGAGCAGTACTTC	CASSPTGQRTGSYEQYF
TRBV28	TRBJ1-3	-	-	TGTGCCAGCAGTCCCCCGCTTCGGAACACCATATATTTT	CASSPPLRNTIYF
TRBV5-1	TRBJ1-5	TRBD1	-	TGCGCCAGCAGTCCTACAGGGGCAGGGCAGCCCCAGCATTTT	CASSPTGAGQPQHF
TRBV28	TRBJ2-7	-	-	TGTGCCAGCAGTTTAAGTAGTATGGGCAGGGGCGAGCAGTACTTC	CASSLSSMGRGEQYF
TRBV29-1	TRBJ1-1	-	-	TGCAGCGTTGCGACAGGTGGACCCCCTGAAGCTTTCTTT	CSVATGGPPEAFF
TRBV3-1/TRBV3-2	TRBJ2-5	TRBD1	-	TGTGCCAGCAGCCCAAGGTTTGTGGGACAGGGCCAAGAGACCCAGTACTTC	CASSPRFVGQGQETQYF
TRBV3-1/TRBV3-2	TRBJ2-3	-	-	TGTGCCAGCAGTCCGAGCACAGATACGCAGTATTTT	CASSPSTDTQYF
TRBV7-9	TRBJ2-7	TRBD2	-	TGTGCCAGCAGCTTAGAGTACGGGGGGAACTACGAGCAGTACTTC	CASSLEYGGNYEQYF
TRBV14	TRBJ2-5	-	-	TGTGCCAGCAGCCGTCTGGGCCAGGGTGGAGAGACCCAGTACTTC	CASSRLGQGGETQYF
TRBV27	TRBJ1-2	-	-	TGTGCCAGCAGTCCGGCAGGGAATGGCTACACCTTC	CASSPAGNGYTF
TRBV6-1	TRBJ1-2	TRBD1	-	TGTGCCAGCAGTGATGACAGGGGGCCCTTAAGTAACTATGGCTACACCTTC	CASSDDRGPLSNYGYTF
TRBV7-9	TRBJ1-1	-	-	TGTGCCAGCAGCAAGCGACAGGAGAGGAACACTGAAGCTTTCTTT	CASSKRQERNTEAFF
TRBV5-4	TRBJ2-1	TRBD2	few	TGTGCCAGCAGCTTGAAGCGGGGTGACAATGAGCAGTTCTTC	CASSLKRGDNEQFF
TRBV6-6	TRBJ1-6	TRBD1	few	TGTGCCAGCAGTTCAAGAGGGACAGGATATAATTCACCCCTCCACTTT	CASSSRGTGYNSPLHF
TRBV7-6	TRBJ2-1	TRBD2	-	TGTGCCAGCAGCCGCGGACTAGCGGGGCCCCGGGTTTCCAATGAGCAGTTCTTC	CASSRGLAGPRVSNEQFF
TRBV7-9	TRBJ1-5	TRBD1	-	TGTGCCAGCAGCCTAGGACAGGGAAATCAGCCCCAGCATTTT	CASSLGQGNQPQHF
TRBV18	TRBJ2-7	-	-	TGTGCCAGCTCACCAGGGGGGGGCGAAGGAACCTACGAGCAGTACTTC	CASSPGGGEGTYEQYF
TRBV28	TRBJ1-2	-	-	TGTGCCAGCAGCCTGACAGGTTACTATGGCTACACCTTC	CASSLTGYYGYTF
TRBV5-1	TRBJ1-4	TRBD1	-	TGCGCCAGCAGGGGGACAGGGACAGGGGGAGAAAAACTGTTTTTT	CASRGTGTGGEKLFF
TRBV28	TRBJ2-3	TRBD2	-	TGTGCCAGCAGTTCTTCCTGGACTAGCGGGAGGGCTGGGAGGACGGATACGCAGTATTTT	CASSSSWTSGRAGRTDTQYF
TRBV7-9	TRBJ2-3	-	few	TGTGCCAGCAGCGGAGGGAGTAGTGGCACAGATACGCAGTATTTT	CASSGGSSGTDTQYF
TRBV3-1/TRBV3-2	TRBJ2-3	TRBD2	once	TGTGCCAGCAGCCAAGGACTTAGTGGACTAGCGGGAGGAGATACGCAGTATTTT	CASSQGLSGLAGGDTQYF
TRBV6-2/TRBV6-3	TRBJ2-7	-	-	TGTGCCAGCAGTTGGGGCAGGGCCACCTACGAGCAGTACTTC	CASSWGRATYEQYF
TRBV27	TRBJ2-2	-	-	TGTGCCAGCAGTCACGGACCCGGGGCCGGGGAGCTGTTTTTT	CASSHGPGAGELFF
TRBV5-1	TRBJ2-3	-	once	TGCGCCAGCAGCTTGGACTCCCGGGGGACAGATACGCAGTATTTT	CASSLDSRGTDTQYF
TRBV28	TRBJ1-2	-	-	TGTGCCAGCAGTTTACTGCCGGGAAACTATGGCTACACCTTC	CASSLLPGNYGYTF
TRBV5-4	TRBJ2-3	-	-	TGTGCCAGCAGCAGTCGTGGAGGGACTGGAGATACGCAGTATTTT	CASSSRGGTGDTQYF
TRBV11-2	TRBJ2-7	-	once	TGTGCCAGCAGCTTAGAGGCGGAGGGCCGCTACGAGCAGTACTTC	CASSLEAEGRYEQYF
TRBV7-6	TRBJ2-5	TRBD2	few	TGTGCCAGCAGCCCCATCCGGACTAGCGGAGTCTTATTACAAGAGACCCAGTACTTC	CASSPIRTSGVLLQETQYF
TRBV18	TRBJ1-1	-	-	TGTGCCAGCTCACCAAAGCCAGGGGCGAACCGATTGAACACTGAAGCTTTCTTT	CASSPKPGANRLNTEAFF
TRBV7-8	TRBJ2-7	TRBD1	-	TGTGCCAGCAGCGTCACCGGGACAGGGGTGTACGAGCAGTACTTC	CASSVTGTGVYEQYF
TRBV29-1	TRBJ2-1	TRBD2	few	TGCAGCGTTGAAGATATCACTAGCGGGAGGGGGAAGAATGAGCAGTTCTTC	CSVEDITSGRGKNEQFF
TRBV28	TRBJ1-1	-	-	TGTGCCAGCCATTCGAGAACTGAAGCTTTCTTT	CASHSRTEAFF
TRBV7-8	TRBJ2-3	TRBD2	-	TGTGCCAGCAGCTTACCTAGCGGGAGTACAGATACGCAGTATTTT	CASSLPSGSTDTQYF
TRBV11-2	TRBJ2-5	TRBD1	-	TGTGCCAGCAGCTTAACCAGGGGGCCTAGCTCGGAGACCCAGTACTTC	CASSLTRGPSSETQYF
TRBV5-8	TRBJ2-5	-	-	TGTGCCAGCAGTCCTGAACGTGGGTATCCGGGGGAGACCCAGTACTTC	CASSPERGYPGETQYF
TRBV5-1	TRBJ2-1	-	-	TGCGCCAGCAGCTTGGTCTGGGCCCCCTACAATGAGCAGTTCTTC	CASSLVWAPYNEQFF
TRBV18	TRBJ1-3	-	few	TGTGCCAGCTCACCTTTGACAGACCCTTCCACCATATATTTT	CASSPLTDPSTIYF
TRBV10-3	TRBJ1-1	-	-	TGTGCCATCAGTGAGGGGGAGATAAACACTGAAGCTTTCTTT	CAISEGEINTEAFF
TRBV7-3	TRBJ1-6	TRBD1	few	TGTGCCAGCAGCACGACAGGGGCGTTGGAAGGATTTAGGTCACCCCTCCACTTT	CASSTTGALEGFRSPLHF